Presented here are 9 T cell receptor beta chains from one specimen sequenced in a study of blood T cell repertoires in COVID-19 (TCRdb year 2020). Library preparation employed the immunoSEQ multiplex PCR assay. The clones in this table, taken by TCRdb from immuneACCESS, are in-frame only. Not every clone is retained; where verified, under half of the shortfall comes from an unresolved V gene, and the cause of the rest is unknown. This sample holds about 180,000 clones; more than 85% were observed only once. The ten biggest clones cover less than 3.5% of the sample. The specimen sequenced was peripheral blood. These receptors all come from a woman under 40 with active or convalescent COVID-19.

The gene calls are TRBV11-2 and TRBJ1-3, with D possibly TRBD1 on 5 matching bases. The V and J ends lost 2 bases and 2 bases respectively, with 10 bases between them. The germline V gene has CDR1 SGHAT and CDR2 FQNNGV. The CDR3 length is 15 residues. The CDR3 sequence is CASSLIDSPGNTIYF. The CDR3 DNA reads TGTGCCAGCAGCTTAATTGACAGCCCTGGAAACACCATATATTTT.

The chain combines TRBV7-6 with TRBJ2-1; the D gene is possibly TRBD1 (5 bases). Trimming left V 1 base short and J 5 bases short, with 12 bases between. Germline values: CDR1 SGHVS, CDR2 FNYEAQ. The CDR3 is 15 amino acids. Written as DNA, the CDR3 is TGTGCCAGCAGCTTAGGGGCAGGGCGTAACAATGAGCAGTTCTTC. Amino acids: CASSLGAGRNNEQFF.

The chain has TRBV3-1 (or the pseudogene TRBV3-2) and TRBJ2-1; no definite D call. Trimming left V 1 base short and J 8 bases short, with 12 bases between. CDR3 length equals 14 residues. Germline V lookup: CDR1 LGHDT, CDR2 YNNKEL (reference sequence). For the CDR3, the DNA is TGTGCCAGCAGCCAAGGTTTATTCTTCGATGAGCAGTTCTTC. Its translation: CASSQGLFFDEQFF.

The V and J genes are TRBV28 and TRBJ1-5, with 9 bases identical to TRBD1. V trimming: 6 bases; J trimming: 6 bases; junction bases outside the gene matches: 12. The CDR3 is 16 residues long. The V gene's germline CDR1 is MDHEN and CDR2 SYDVKM. The CDR3 protein is CASSAASGTGFQPQHF. The CDR3, as DNA: TGTGCCAGCAGCGCTGCATCCGGGACAGGGTTTCAGCCCCAGCATTTT.

This chain links TRBV14 with TRBJ1-2; D perhaps matches TRBD1 (5 bases). The germline V gene encodes CDR1 SGHDN and CDR2 FVKESK. V lost 4 bases, J lost 3 bases, and 18 bases lay in between. The CDR3 length is 16 residues. CDR3 nucleotides: TGTGCCAGCAGCCCTAGTCGGGGGGATCCTGACTATGGCTACACCTTC. Its protein is CASSPSRGDPDYGYTF.

This chain connects TRBV30 to TRBJ2-2; weak D call: TRBD1 (5 bases). The germline V gene encodes CDR1 GTSNPN and CDR2 SVGIG (reference sequence). This CDR3 has 15 residues. Trimming removed 1 base from V and 4 bases from J, with 13 bases in between. CDR3 sequence: CAWSGQGGATGELFF. CDR3 coding DNA: TGTGCCTGGAGTGGTCAGGGTGGGGCCACCGGGGAGCTGTTTTTT. The full variable domain, in which reference TRBV30 and TRBJ2-2 provide the parts outside the CDR3, is SQTIHQWPATLVQPVGSPLSLECTVEGTSNPNLYWYRQAAGRGLQLLFYSVGIGQISSEVPQNLSASRPQDRQFILSSKKLLLSDSGFYLCAWSGQGGATGELFFGEGSRLTVL.

This rearrangement joins TRBV7-9 to TRBJ2-2, with unresolved D. The germline CDR1 and CDR2 sequences are SEHNR and FQNEAQ (reference sequence). Trimming took 3 bases from V and 1 from J, leaving 9 bases between them. The CDR3 runs to 15 residues. The CDR3 DNA reads as TGTGCCAGCAGCTTGGTACGAGAGAACACCGGGGAGCTGTTTTTT. Protein product: CASSLVRENTGELFF.

The chain joins TRBV19 to TRBJ1-6, with 7 bases aligning to TRBD1. The CDR3 is 17 amino acids. CDR1 LNHDA and CDR2 SQIVND come from the germline V gene (reference sequence). Trimming took 4 bases from V and 1 from J; bases not matched to a gene: 7. This CDR3 reads CASSRNRGVSYNSPLHF. Written as DNA, the CDR3 is TGTGCCAGTAGTAGGAACAGGGGAGTATCCTATAATTCACCCCTCCACTTT.

The chain has TRBV11-3 and TRBJ2-4, with TRBD2 identical over 8 bases. The V gene's germline CDR1 is SGHNT and CDR2 YENEEA. The length of the CDR3 is 16 residues. With V trimmed by 5 bases and J by 2 bases, 8 bases remained unmatched. The CDR3 DNA reads TGTGCCAGCAGCCCCCTTAGCGGGAAGTCCAAAAACATTCAGTACTTC. It is translated as CASSPLSGKSKNIQYF.